This entry lists 15 T cell receptor beta chains sequenced from one sample in a study of T cell responses to AZD1222 COVID-19 vaccine. Some clones are missing from TCRdb's copy, which holds only in-frame ones; the method was immunoSEQ multiplex PCR. The data show 90,000 to 110,000 clones, roughly 90% seen once. Here the sequenced sample was peripheral blood, taken on day 0 of AZD1222 vaccination. The receptor set was obtained from an adult in good health.

V usage is TRBV5-4 and J usage is TRBJ1-1; D is uncertain. The CDR3 extends over 12 amino acids. CDR1 and CDR2 from the germline V gene are SGHNT and YYREEE (reference sequence). Trimming stripped 0 bases from V and 10 bases from J, with 10 bases between. In DNA form, the CDR3 reads TGTGCCAGCAGCTTGGATAAACAAGGAGCTTTCTTT. Its translation is CASSLDKQGAFF. Using reference TRBV5-4 and TRBJ1-1 for the parts outside the CDR3, the full variable domain is ETGVTQSPTHLIKTRGQQVTLRCSSQSGHNTVSWYQQALGQGPQFIFQYYREEENGRGNFPPRFSGLQFPNYSSELNVNALELDDSALYLCASSLDKQGAFFGQGTRLTVV.

The rearrangement joins TRBV3-1 (or the pseudogene TRBV3-2) to TRBJ1-4, with D perhaps TRBD1 (6 bases). This CDR3 has 14 residues. Germline V lookup: CDR1 LGHDT, CDR2 YNNKEL (reference sequence). Trimming removed 6 bases at V and 4 bases at J, with 12 bases between. The CDR3 nucleotides read TGTGCCAGCAGGCAGACAGGACATAATGAAAAACTGTTTTTT. Residues: CASRQTGHNEKLFF.

The chain links TRBV25-1 to TRBJ1-4; D ambiguous. Trimming cost V 2 bases and J 10 bases, with 17 bases left between them. The CDR3 extends over 15 amino acids. Germline CDR1 is MGHDK and CDR2 is SYGVNS. In DNA form, the CDR3 reads TGTGCCAGCAGTGAACCCTCGTCGGGCATCGGAAAACTGTTTTTT. Translated: CASSEPSSGIGKLFF.

This rearrangement joins TRBV19 to TRBJ2-7, with TRBD1 identical over 9 bases. Germline lookup yields CDR1 LNHDA and CDR2 SQIVND (reference sequence). Trimming cost V 3 bases and J 0 bases; bases outside gene matches: 3. This CDR3 has 15 residues. The CDR3 nucleotides are TGTGCCAGTAGTATCGGGACAGGGCGCTCCTACGAGCAGTACTTC. Amino acids: CASSIGTGRSYEQYF.

This clone appeared a few times. V and J are TRBV2 and TRBJ2-7, with D perhaps matching TRBD1 (7 bases). This CDR3 is built from 12 residues. Trimming shortened V by 8 bases and J by 7 bases, and 15 bases separated the two germline ends. Germline V gene data show CDR1 as SNHLY and CDR2 as FYNNEI. The CDR3 loop reads CASAAGGREQYF. In nucleotides, the CDR3 is TGTGCCAGCGCGGCAGGGGGGAGGGAGCAGTACTTC.

The V gene is TRBV5-1, the J gene TRBJ2-1, with TRBD2 as a possible D gene (6 bases). This CDR3 spans 12 amino acids. V lost 2 bases and J 9 bases, leaving 9 bases between the germline ends. In germline, CDR1 is SGHRS, CDR2 YFSETQ. The CDR3 protein is CASSFGSGEQFF. In DNA form, the CDR3 reads TGCGCCAGCAGCTTCGGTAGCGGTGAGCAGTTCTTC.

This clone showed up just a few times. The chain links TRBV5-4 to TRBJ2-2; 8 nucleotides align to TRBD1. CDR1 is SGHNT and CDR2 is YYREEE in the germline V gene (reference sequence). The CDR3 consists of 17 residues. Unmatched junction bases numbered 4, after V lost 0 bases and J lost 0 bases. Written as DNA, the CDR3 is TGTGCCAGCAGCTTGGGGGGGACAGGCGCGAACACCGGGGAGCTGTTTTTT. It is translated as CASSLGGTGANTGELFF.

The V and J genes are TRBV28 and TRBJ2-7, with D tentatively TRBD1 (6 bases). Per the germline V gene, CDR1 is MDHEN and CDR2 is SYDVKM. V was cut by 5 bases and J by 2 bases, with 19 bases left in between. The CDR3 consists of 16 residues. In DNA, the CDR3 is TGTGCCAGCAGTAAAAGCCCGTGGACAGACACCTACGAGCAGTACTTC. Its translation: CASSKSPWTDTYEQYF.

The chain combines TRBV28 with TRBJ1-2; D unresolved. Germline CDR1 is MDHEN and CDR2 is SYDVKM. V was trimmed by 5 bases and J by 2 bases, leaving 15 bases between them. The length of the CDR3 is 15 residues. CDR3 residues: CASSPPGQVNYGYTF. DNA of the CDR3: TGTGCCAGCAGTCCCCCCGGGCAGGTCAACTATGGCTACACCTTC.

The rearrangement links TRBV9 to TRBJ2-2; either TRBD1 or TRBD2 may fit D (5 bases each). Germline V gives CDR1 SGDLS, CDR2 YYNGEE. Trimming shortened V by 3 bases and J by 7 bases, and 13 bases separated the two germline ends. The CDR3 contains 14 residues. CDR3 sequence reads: CASSASGTDGELFF. The CDR3 bases are TGTGCCAGCAGCGCCTCCGGGACGGACGGGGAGCTGTTTTTT.

V is TRBV12-5 and J is TRBJ1-1; a possible D gene is TRBD1 (5 bases). Germline V gene sequence: CDR1 LGHNT, CDR2 FRNRAP. The CDR3 runs 19 residues. The ends were cut back, 4 bases at V and 3 bases at J, with 27 bases in the middle. The CDR3 loop is CASGSTGNRGLGLDTEAFF. CDR3 nucleotides: TGTGCTAGTGGTTCCACGGGTAATCGGGGGTTGGGCCTCGACACTGAAGCTTTCTTT. The full variable domain, with the rest looked up from reference TRBV12-5 and TRBJ1-1, is DARVTQTPRHKVTEMGQEVTMRCQPILGHNTVFWYRQTMMQGLELLAYFRNRAPLDDSGMPKDRFSAEMPDATLATLKIQPSEPRDSAVYFCASGSTGNRGLGLDTEAFFGQGTRLTVV.

The chain joins TRBV28 to TRBJ2-2; D possibly corresponds to TRBD2 (6 bases). V lost 6 bases and J lost 2, with 13 bases in between. The CDR3 has 15 amino acids. CDR1 MDHEN and CDR2 SYDVKM come from the germline V gene. The CDR3 DNA reads TGTGCCAGCAGGAGAAGCGGGCCCAACACCGGGGAGCTGTTTTTT. Protein: CASRRSGPNTGELFF.

The V and J genes are TRBV4-1 and TRBJ2-3; weak D call: TRBD2 (6 bases). Trimming cost V 2 bases and J 3 bases, with 21 bases left between them. Per germline, CDR1 MGHRA and CDR2 YSYEKL. The CDR3 is 18 residues long. CDR3 protein: CASSQFRAGGEPTDTQYF. CDR3 nucleotides: TGCGCCAGCAGCCAATTCAGGGCGGGCGGGGAGCCTACAGATACGCAGTATTTT.

J is TRBJ2-2 and V is TRBV2; 7 bases align to TRBD2. Per germline, CDR1 SNHLY and CDR2 FYNNEI. Trimming at V came to 7 bases and at J to 5 bases, leaving 7 bases not matched to a gene. CDR3 size: 14 residues. This chain's CDR3 is CASNVAGATGELFF. CDR3 DNA: TGTGCCAGCAATGTGGCGGGAGCGACCGGGGAGCTGTTTTTT.

This clone occurred once. The genes are TRBV5-4 and TRBJ1-3; weak D call: TRBD1 (5 bases). The CDR3 covers 14 residues. The germline gives CDR1 SGHNT, CDR2 YYREEE (reference sequence). The V end lost 2 bases, the J end lost 4 bases, and 10 bases lay between the germline ends. CDR3 nucleotide sequence: TGTGCCAGCAGCTTTGGGGGAGGAGGAAACACCATATATTTT. Translating it yields CASSFGGGGNTIYF.